This T cell receptor beta chain was obtained from a study of vaccination and CD4 T cells after COVID-19. About the study: Everyone enrolled got two doses of BNT162b2 or mRNA-1273 vaccine. SARS-CoV-2, HCoV-NL63, HCoV-OC43 and HCoV-229E supplied the overlapping spike peptides used to stimulate cells.

Points on this clonotype: Its specificity is unknown.

Described treatment: approximately 10-day PBMC culture with coronavirus spike peptide pools or control peptides (ViraFEST assay). It was before the COVID-19 pandemic (2011-2018) that the unexposed donor's CD4+ T cells were collected. Cultured CD4+ T cell DNA was sequenced using the Oncomine TCR Beta short-read assay. Genomic DNA was isolated from CD4+ T cells that had been cultured. In TCRdb, the PCR reads were re-called with MiXCR into one record per CDR3 protein. This table holds under 7,000 distinct CDR3 sequences, around 35% found once. V shed 5 bases and J 6 bases; nucleotides not matched to a gene: 3. Germline loops: CDR1 MNHEY, CDR2 SMNVEV (reference sequence). The CDR3 has 14 residues.

This clonotype was sampled from a human donor in good health. V and J are TRBV27 and TRBJ2-1, with 11 bases lining up with TRBD2. Sequenced: CD4+ T cells from blood, cultured in vitro. The CDR3 sequence is CASSPGLAANEQFF. For the CDR3, the DNA is TGTGCCAGCAGTCCGGGACTAGCGGCCAATGAGCAGTTCTTC.